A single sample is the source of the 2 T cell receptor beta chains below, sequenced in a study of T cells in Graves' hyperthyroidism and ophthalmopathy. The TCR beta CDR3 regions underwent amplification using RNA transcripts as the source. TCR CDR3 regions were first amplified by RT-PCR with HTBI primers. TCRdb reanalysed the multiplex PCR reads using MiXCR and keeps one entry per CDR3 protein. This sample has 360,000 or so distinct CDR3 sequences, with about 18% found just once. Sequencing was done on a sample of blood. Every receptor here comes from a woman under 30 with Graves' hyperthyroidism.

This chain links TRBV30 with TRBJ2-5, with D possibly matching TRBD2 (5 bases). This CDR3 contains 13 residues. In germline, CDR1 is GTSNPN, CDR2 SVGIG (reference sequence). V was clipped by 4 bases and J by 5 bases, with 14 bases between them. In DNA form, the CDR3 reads TGTGCCTGGACTGGTACACCGGGGGAGACCCAGTACTTC. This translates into CAWTGTPGETQYF. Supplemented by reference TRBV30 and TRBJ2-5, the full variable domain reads SQTIHQWPATLVQPVGSPLSLECTVEGTSNPNLYWYRQAAGRGLQLLFYSVGIGQISSEVPQNLSASRPQDRQFILSSKKLLLSDSGFYLCAWTGTPGETQYFGPGTRLLVL.

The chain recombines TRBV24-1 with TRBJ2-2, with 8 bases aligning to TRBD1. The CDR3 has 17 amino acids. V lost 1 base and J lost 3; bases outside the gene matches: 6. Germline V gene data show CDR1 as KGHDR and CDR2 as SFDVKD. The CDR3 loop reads CATSDFGAGGDTGELFF. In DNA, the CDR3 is TGTGCCACCAGTGATTTTGGGGCAGGGGGCGACACCGGGGAGCTGTTTTTT.